The T cell receptor (beta chain) under discussion was sequenced for a study of control samples from healthy donors and cancer patients. The CDR3 sequence is 12 residues long. Germline values: CDR1 SGHNT, CDR2 YYREEE (reference sequence). Deletions cut 1 base from V and 5 bases from J, with 6 bases between. Sequenced by immunoSEQ multiplex PCR; TCRdb stores in-frame clones only, minus some. The top ten clones hold about 14% of a sample with 140,000 or so clones, around 94% of them seen once. The TCR sequence derives from a man in his 60s with colorectal cancer. What was sequenced was PBMCs. This chain links TRBV5-4 with TRBJ1-1, with unresolved D. The CDR3 DNA follows: TGTGCCAGCAGCTTGATGCAAACTGAAGCTTTCTTT. This codes for CASSLMQTEAFF.